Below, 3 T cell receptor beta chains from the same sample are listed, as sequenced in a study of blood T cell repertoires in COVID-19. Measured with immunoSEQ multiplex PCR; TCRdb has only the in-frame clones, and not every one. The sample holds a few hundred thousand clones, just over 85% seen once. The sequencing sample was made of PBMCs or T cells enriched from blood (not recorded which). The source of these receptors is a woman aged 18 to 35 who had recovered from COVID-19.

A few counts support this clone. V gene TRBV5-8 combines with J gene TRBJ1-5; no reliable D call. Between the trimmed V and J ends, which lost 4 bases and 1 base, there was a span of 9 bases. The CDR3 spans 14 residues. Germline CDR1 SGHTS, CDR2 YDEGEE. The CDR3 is CASSKTGSNQPQHF. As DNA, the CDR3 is TGTGCCAGCAGCAAGACTGGGAGCAATCAGCCCCAGCATTTT.

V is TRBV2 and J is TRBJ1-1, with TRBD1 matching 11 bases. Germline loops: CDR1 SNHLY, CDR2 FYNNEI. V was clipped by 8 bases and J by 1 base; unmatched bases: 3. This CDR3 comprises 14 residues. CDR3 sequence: CASAGQGANTEAFF. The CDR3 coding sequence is TGTGCCAGCGCTGGACAGGGGGCGAACACTGAAGCTTTCTTT.

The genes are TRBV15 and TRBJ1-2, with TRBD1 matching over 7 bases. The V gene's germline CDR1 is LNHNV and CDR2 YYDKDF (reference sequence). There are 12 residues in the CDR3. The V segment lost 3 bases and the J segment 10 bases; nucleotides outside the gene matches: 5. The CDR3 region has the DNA TGTGCCACCAGCAGGGACAGGCGCAACTACACCTTC. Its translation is CATSRDRRNYTF.